The 17 T cell receptor beta chains in this list originate from one sample, sequenced in a study of CD8+CD57+ T cells in acquired aplastic anemia. CDR3 and TCR beta VDJ profiling relied on genomic DNA as the template. TCRdb re-called the reads through MiXCR, storing one row per CDR3 protein. The sample has 200,000 to 300,000 distinct CDR3 sequences; approximately 79% are singletons. For sequencing, patients were chosen who had shown expansion of CD8+CD57+ cells by flow cytometry. Sequenced sample: sorted CD4+, CD8+, or CD8+CD57+ T cells (not recorded which) from PBMCs. The receptors shown here come from a human donor with aplastic anemia.

The chain couples TRBV12-5 to TRBJ2-3; maybe TRBD2 (6 bases). Trimming shortened V by 4 bases and J by 1 base, and 6 bases separated the two germline ends. Germline V gene sequence: CDR1 LGHNT, CDR2 FRNRAP. This CDR3 has 13 amino acids. In DNA form, the CDR3 reads TGTGCTAGTGGTTGCGGGGGCACAGATACGCAGTATTTT. Amino acids: CASGCGGTDTQYF.

This clonotype was observed once. The chain links TRBV9 to TRBJ1-2, with D possibly matching TRBD1 (5 bases). Germline V gene sequence: CDR1 SGDLS, CDR2 YYNGEE. V was shortened by 2 bases and J by 3 bases, with 14 bases between the two germline ends. This CDR3 contains 15 residues. The CDR3, as DNA: TGTGCCAGCAGCGTGTACCGGGGCGCCGACTATGGCTACACCTTC. This gives the protein CASSVYRGADYGYTF.

The chain employs TRBV2 and TRBJ1-1; D call uncertain. This CDR3 is 13 amino acids long. CDR1 is SNHLY and CDR2 is FYNNEI in the germline V gene. V was pared by 8 bases and J by 6 bases, with 16 bases between. In DNA form, the CDR3 reads TGTGCCAGCTCACTTTTGGGGTCATCTGAAGCTTTCTTT. Protein: CASSLLGSSEAFF. The full variable domain, with the rest looked up from reference TRBV2 and TRBJ1-1, is EPEVTQTPSHQVTQMGQEVILRCVPISNHLYFYWYRQILGQKVEFLVSFYNNEISEKSEIFDDQFSVERPDGSNFTLKIRSTKLEDSAMYFCASSLLGSSEAFFGQGTRLTVV.

The sample holds a few counts of this clonotype. This may come from a read error, since a much larger clone is one base off. The V call is TRBV7-8, the J call TRBJ1-1; D is perhaps TRBD1 (6 bases). CDR3 size: 15 residues. Germline CDR1 reads SGHVS; CDR2 reads FQNEAQ. V dropped 8 bases and J dropped 13 bases, with 29 bases sitting between them. The CDR3 protein is CASGDGGTDTQYVFF. The CDR3 DNA reads TGTGCCAGCGGGGACGGGGGCACAGATACGCAGTATGTTTTCTTT.

Worth noting for this clonotype: This CDR3 fails to terminate in the conserved phenylalanine or tryptophan, so it likely reflects a read error. It is unclear where the CDR3 begins or ends on the DNA, so no DNA is shown, and the CDR3 is as TCRdb lists it. This chain connects TRBV15 to TRBJ2-5; the table's TRBD2 call for D was not verified on the DNA. The CDR3 contains 16 residues when both ends are counted. Germline V lookup: CDR1 LNHNV, CDR2 YYDKDF (reference sequence). CDR3 residues: CATSRGSEQETQDFGL.

As for this clonotype: One end of the junction fails to match germline, which may point to a read error. The chain joins TRBV7-9 to TRBJ1-1; D gene unclear. The CDR3 totals 15 residues. The germline V gene has CDR1 SEHNR and CDR2 FQNEAQ (reference sequence). The CDR3 DNA is TGCGCCAGCAGCCAAGATGGATCAGGACGTCAGCACCAGTTCTTT. Residues: CASSQDGSGRQHQFF.

As regards this clonotype: As the CDR3 is not closed by the conserved phenylalanine or tryptophan, this likely results from a read error. The DNA is left out, because the CDR3 cannot be placed on it with certainty; the CDR3 is given as TCRdb lists it. The chain is built from TRBV7-8 and TRBJ2-4; the table's D gene call, TRBD2, was not cross checked with the DNA. Looked up from germline, CDR1 is SGHVS and CDR2 is FQNEAQ. Including both end residues, the CDR3 is 12 amino acids long. CDR3 sequence: CASSLAGSPHTL.

The chain employs TRBV2 and TRBJ1-5; no definite D call. This CDR3 region has 12 residues. V was clipped by 6 bases and J by 5 bases, with 8 bases between them. From germline, CDR1 is SNHLY and CDR2 FYNNEI. The DNA for the CDR3 is TGTGCCAGCAGCCGGCAGGATCAGCCCCAGCATTTT. It yields the protein CASSRQDQPQHF.

The chain combines TRBV7-8 with TRBJ1-1; no firm D call. With 0 bases removed from V and 11 bases from J, the gap between germline ends came to 22 bases. The CDR3 covers 16 residues. Germline V CDR1 and CDR2: SGHVS, FQNEAQ. Written as DNA, the CDR3 is TGTGCCAGCAGCTTAGCGGGAGGTCCCGAGACCAAGTATGCTTTCTTT. Its protein product is CASSLAGGPETKYAFF. Filled out from reference TRBV7-8 and TRBJ1-1, the complete variable domain reads GAGVSQSPRYKVAKRGQDVALRCDPISGHVSLFWYQQALGQGPEFLTYFQNEAQLDKSGLPSDRFFAERPEGSVSTLKIQRTQQEDSAVYLCASSLAGGPETKYAFFGQGTRLTVV.

Worth noting for this clonotype: Because it lacks the conserved phenylalanine or tryptophan at the end, this CDR3 is likely a read error. It is unclear where the CDR3 begins or ends on the DNA, so no DNA is shown, and the CDR3 is as TCRdb lists it. The V gene is TRBV24-1, the J gene TRBJ1-1; the D call of TRBD1 is as the table states it, not checked on the DNA. CDR1 and CDR2 from the germline V gene are KGHDR and SFDVKD. The CDR3 spans 14 amino acids, including both terminal residues. CDR3 sequence reads: CATSESRKEGEALI.

With respect to this clonotype: The junction and the germline gene differ at one end; a read error may be behind it. DNA for the CDR3: TGTGCCAGCAGCGAAGCGGGCAGAGCCGAGACGCAGTTT. Translated, it gives CASSEAGRAETQF. The chain has TRBV7-8 and TRBJ2-3, with D perhaps TRBD2 (6 bases). Per the germline V gene, CDR1 is SGHVS and CDR2 is FQNEAQ. The CDR3 spans 13 residues.

The genes are TRBV29-1 and TRBJ2-5, with D unclear. The CDR3 totals 11 residues. Trimming cost V 3 bases and J 5 bases, with 7 bases left between them. Germline V gives CDR1 SQVTM, CDR2 ANQGSEA. The CDR3 DNA sequence: TGCAGCGTTGACGGTCAGGAGACCCAGTACTTC. Its translation is CSVDGQETQYF.

In its sample, this clonotype was seen a few times. The CDR3 here is CATSRGSEQDEQYF. In DNA form, the CDR3 reads TGTGCCACCAGCAGAGGCAGCGAGCAAGACGAGCAGTACTTC. The chain carries TRBV15 and TRBJ2-7; D uncertain. The CDR3 extends over 14 amino acids. The V gene's germline CDR1 is LNHNV and CDR2 YYDKDF (reference sequence). The ends were cut back, 1 base at V and 5 bases at J, with 12 bases in the middle.

This clonotype was detected only a few times. This sequence joins TRBV29-1 and TRBJ1-1; a weak D match, TRBD1 (5 bases). V was pared by 6 bases and J by 5 bases, with 25 bases between. CDR1 is SQVTM, CDR2 ANQGSEA, per germline. This CDR3 is built from 16 residues. DNA for the CDR3: TGCAGCGTCCTCGGGGGACCAAGGGGAGAGGGGACTGAAGCTTTCTTT. It yields the protein CSVLGGPRGEGTEAFF.

The DNA of the CDR3 is TGTGCCAGCAGCTTACCGGGAGGCCCCGGTAGGCAGTATCAGTTCTTC. Translated: CASSLPGGPGRQYQFF. The V and J genes are TRBV7-8 and TRBJ2-1; TRBD2 aligns across 7 bases. CDR3 length: 16 amino acids. V lost 2 bases and J lost 13; bases outside the gene matches: 17. Germline V lookup: CDR1 SGHVS, CDR2 FQNEAQ. Variable domain in full (rest from reference TRBV7-8 and TRBJ2-1): GAGVSQSPRYKVAKRGQDVALRCDPISGHVSLFWYQQALGQGPEFLTYFQNEAQLDKSGLPSDRFFAERPEGSVSTLKIQRTQQEDSAVYLCASSLPGGPGRQYQFFGPGTRLTVL.

Notes on this clonotype: At one end the junction does not follow the germline gene, possibly because of a read error. The chain recombines TRBV19 with TRBJ2-3; 8 bases line up with TRBD2. The CDR3 sequence is 14 residues long. Germline lookup yields CDR1 LNHDA and CDR2 SQIVND (reference sequence). The CDR3 is CASSLAGGTYTEYF. Here the CDR3 DNA reads TGTGCCAGCAGTTTGGCGGGAGGTACCTACACTGAGTATTTC.

The gene calls are TRBV5-6 and TRBJ1-1, with D perhaps matching TRBD1 (6 bases). The CDR3 loop spans 12 amino acids. Trimming left V 0 bases short and J 6 bases short, with 6 bases between. CDR1 and CDR2 (germline): SGHDT, YYEEEE. In DNA, the CDR3 is TGTGCCAGCAGCTTGGAGGGGGCTGAAGCTTTCTTT. Translated: CASSLEGAEAFF. Based on the CDR3 plus reference TRBV5-6 and TRBJ1-1, the full variable domain is DAGVTQSPTHLIKTRGQQVTLRCSPKSGHDTVSWYQQALGQGPQFIFQYYEEEERQRGNFPDRFSGHQFPNYSSELNVNALLLGDSALYLCASSLEGAEAFFGQGTRLTVV.